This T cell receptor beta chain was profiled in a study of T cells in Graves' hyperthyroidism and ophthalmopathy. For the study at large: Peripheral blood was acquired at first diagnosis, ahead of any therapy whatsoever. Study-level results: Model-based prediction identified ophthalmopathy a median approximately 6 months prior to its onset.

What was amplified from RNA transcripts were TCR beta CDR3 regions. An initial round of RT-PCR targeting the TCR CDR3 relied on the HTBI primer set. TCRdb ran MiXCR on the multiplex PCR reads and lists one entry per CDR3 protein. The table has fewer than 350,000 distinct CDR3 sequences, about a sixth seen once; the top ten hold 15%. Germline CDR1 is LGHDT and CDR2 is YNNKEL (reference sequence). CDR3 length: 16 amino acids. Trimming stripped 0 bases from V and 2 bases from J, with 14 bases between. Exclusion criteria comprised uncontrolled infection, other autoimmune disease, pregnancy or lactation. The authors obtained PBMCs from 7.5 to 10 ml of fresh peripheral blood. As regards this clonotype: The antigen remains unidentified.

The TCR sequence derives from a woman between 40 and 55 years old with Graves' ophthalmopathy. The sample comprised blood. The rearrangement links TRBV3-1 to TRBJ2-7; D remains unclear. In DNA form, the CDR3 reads TGTGCCAGCAGCCAAGACCTTCCACTTGCCACCTACGAGCAGTACTTC. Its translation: CASSQDLPLATYEQYF.